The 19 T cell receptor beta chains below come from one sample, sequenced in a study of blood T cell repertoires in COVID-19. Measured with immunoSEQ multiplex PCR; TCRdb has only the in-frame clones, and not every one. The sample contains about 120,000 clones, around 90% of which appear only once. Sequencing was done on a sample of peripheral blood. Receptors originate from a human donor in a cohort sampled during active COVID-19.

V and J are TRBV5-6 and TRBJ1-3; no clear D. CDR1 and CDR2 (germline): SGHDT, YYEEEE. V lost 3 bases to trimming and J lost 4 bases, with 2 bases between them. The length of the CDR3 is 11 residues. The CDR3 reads CASSSGNTIYF. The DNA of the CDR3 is TGTGCCAGCAGCTCAGGAAACACCATATATTTT. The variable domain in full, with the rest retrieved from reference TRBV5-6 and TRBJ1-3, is DAGVTQSPTHLIKTRGQQVTLRCSPKSGHDTVSWYQQALGQGPQFIFQYYEEEERQRGNFPDRFSGHQFPNYSSELNVNALLLGDSALYLCASSSGNTIYFGEGSWLTVV.

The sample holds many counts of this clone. The CDR3 DNA sequence: TGTGCCAGCAGCAAAAGGGGCCCGAGCACAGATACGCAGTATTTT. Amino acid sequence: CASSKRGPSTDTQYF. The chain is built from TRBV21-1 and TRBJ2-3; the table gives TRBD1 as D, unverified against the DNA. TRBV21-1 is shown as a pseudogene. The CDR3 consists of 15 residues.

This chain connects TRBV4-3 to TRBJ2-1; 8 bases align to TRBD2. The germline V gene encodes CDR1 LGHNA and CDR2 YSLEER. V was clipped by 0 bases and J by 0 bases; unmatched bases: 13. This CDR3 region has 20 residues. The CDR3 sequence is CASSQDTVDGRAHSYNEQFF. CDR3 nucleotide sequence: TGCGCCAGCAGCCAAGATACGGTAGACGGGAGGGCCCACTCCTACAATGAGCAGTTCTTC.

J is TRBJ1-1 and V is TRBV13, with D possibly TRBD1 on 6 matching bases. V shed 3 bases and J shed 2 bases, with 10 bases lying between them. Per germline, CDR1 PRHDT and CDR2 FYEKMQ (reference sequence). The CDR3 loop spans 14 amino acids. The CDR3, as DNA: TGTGCCAGCAGCTTCTACAGGGTAAACACTGAAGCTTTCTTT. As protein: CASSFYRVNTEAFF.

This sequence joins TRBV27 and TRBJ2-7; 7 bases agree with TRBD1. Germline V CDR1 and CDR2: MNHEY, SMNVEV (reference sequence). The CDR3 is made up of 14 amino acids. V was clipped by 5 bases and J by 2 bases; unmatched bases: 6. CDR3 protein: CASSTWGQTYEQYF. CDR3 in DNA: TGTGCCAGCAGTACTTGGGGACAGACCTACGAGCAGTACTTC.

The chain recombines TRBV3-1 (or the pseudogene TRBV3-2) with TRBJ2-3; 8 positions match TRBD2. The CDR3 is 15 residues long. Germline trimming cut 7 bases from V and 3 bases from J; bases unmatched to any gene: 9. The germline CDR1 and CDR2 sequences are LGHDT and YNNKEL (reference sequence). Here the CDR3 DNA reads TGTGCCAGCAACCCAAACGGGGGGGCGACAGATACGCAGTATTTT. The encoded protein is CASNPNGGATDTQYF.

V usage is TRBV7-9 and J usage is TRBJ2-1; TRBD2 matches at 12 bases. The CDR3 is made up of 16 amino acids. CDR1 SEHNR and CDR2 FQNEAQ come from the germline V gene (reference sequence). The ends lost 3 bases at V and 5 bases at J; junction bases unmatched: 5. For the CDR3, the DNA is TGTGCCAGCAGCTTGAAACTAGCGGGAGGCCACAATGAGCAGTTCTTC. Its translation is CASSLKLAGGHNEQFF.

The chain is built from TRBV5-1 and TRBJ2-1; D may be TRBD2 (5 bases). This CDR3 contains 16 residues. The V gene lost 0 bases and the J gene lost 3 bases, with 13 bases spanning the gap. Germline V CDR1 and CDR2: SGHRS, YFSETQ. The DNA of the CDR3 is TGCGCCAGCAGCTTGGGGGGAGACTGGAGCTACAATGAGCAGTTCTTC. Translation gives CASSLGGDWSYNEQFF.

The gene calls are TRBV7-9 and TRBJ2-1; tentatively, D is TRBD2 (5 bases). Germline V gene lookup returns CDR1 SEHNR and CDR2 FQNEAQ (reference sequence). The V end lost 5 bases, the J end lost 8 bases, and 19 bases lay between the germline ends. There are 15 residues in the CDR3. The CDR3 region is CASSKRGIQSDEQFF. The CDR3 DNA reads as TGTGCCAGCAGCAAAAGAGGGATACAGTCCGATGAGCAGTTCTTC.

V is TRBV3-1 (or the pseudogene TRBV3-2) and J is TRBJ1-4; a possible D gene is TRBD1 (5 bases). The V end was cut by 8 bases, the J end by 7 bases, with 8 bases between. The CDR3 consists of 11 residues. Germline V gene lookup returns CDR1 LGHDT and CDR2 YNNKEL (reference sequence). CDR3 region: CASHGGEKLFF. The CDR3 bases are TGTGCCAGCCACGGGGGTGAAAAACTGTTTTTT.

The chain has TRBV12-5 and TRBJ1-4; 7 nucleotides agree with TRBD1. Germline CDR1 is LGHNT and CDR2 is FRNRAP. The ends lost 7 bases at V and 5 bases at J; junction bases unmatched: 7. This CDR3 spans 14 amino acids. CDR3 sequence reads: CASARDRSNEKLFF. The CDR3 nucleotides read TGTGCTAGTGCCCGGGACAGAAGCAATGAAAAACTGTTTTTT.

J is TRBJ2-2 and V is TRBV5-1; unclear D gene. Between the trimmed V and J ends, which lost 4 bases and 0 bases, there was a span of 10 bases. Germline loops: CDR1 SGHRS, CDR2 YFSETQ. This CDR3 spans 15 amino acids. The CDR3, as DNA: TGCGCCAGCAGCCTCAGGTTTCCGAACACCGGGGAGCTGTTTTTT. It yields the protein CASSLRFPNTGELFF.

The CDR3 sequence is CASSIKTGEKNEQFF. In DNA form, the CDR3 reads TGTGCCAGTAGTATAAAAACAGGGGAGAAAAATGAGCAGTTCTTC. The chain uses TRBV19 and TRBJ2-1, with 7 bases identical to TRBD1. CDR3 length: 15 amino acids. V dropped 2 bases and J dropped 7; count of bases not matched to a gene: 8. From germline, CDR1 is LNHDA and CDR2 SQIVND (reference sequence).

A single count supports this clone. CDR3 amino acids: CASSRIGQTNTGELFF. CDR3 nucleotide sequence: TGTGCCAGCAGCCGGATAGGACAGACGAACACCGGGGAGCTGTTTTTT. The chain joins TRBV7-3 to TRBJ2-2; perhaps TRBD1 as D (6 bases). The germline V gene has CDR1 SGHTA and CDR2 FQGTGA. This CDR3 is 16 amino acids long. Between the trimmed V and J ends, which lost 5 bases and 0 bases, there was a span of 13 bases.

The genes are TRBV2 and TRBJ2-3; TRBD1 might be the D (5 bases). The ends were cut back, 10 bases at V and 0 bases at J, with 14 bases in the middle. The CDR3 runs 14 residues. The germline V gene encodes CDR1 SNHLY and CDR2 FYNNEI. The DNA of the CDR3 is TGTGCCAACCATAGGGGTCCTAGCACAGATACGCAGTATTTT. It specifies CANHRGPSTDTQYF.

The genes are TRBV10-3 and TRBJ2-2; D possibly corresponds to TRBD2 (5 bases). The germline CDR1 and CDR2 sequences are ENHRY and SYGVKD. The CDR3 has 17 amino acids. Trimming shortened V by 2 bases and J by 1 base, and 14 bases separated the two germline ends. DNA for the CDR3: TGTGCCATCAGTGAGCGGGAAACCACCCTGAACACCGGGGAGCTGTTTTTT. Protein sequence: CAISERETTLNTGELFF.

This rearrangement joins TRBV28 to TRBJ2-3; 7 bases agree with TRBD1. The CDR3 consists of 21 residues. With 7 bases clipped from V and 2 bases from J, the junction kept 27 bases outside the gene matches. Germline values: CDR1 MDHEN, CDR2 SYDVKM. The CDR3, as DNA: TGTGCCAGCAATCCGACCAGACAGGGTATTCGTGTTGGCCGCCCCACAGATACGCAGTATTTT. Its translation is CASNPTRQGIRVGRPTDTQYF.

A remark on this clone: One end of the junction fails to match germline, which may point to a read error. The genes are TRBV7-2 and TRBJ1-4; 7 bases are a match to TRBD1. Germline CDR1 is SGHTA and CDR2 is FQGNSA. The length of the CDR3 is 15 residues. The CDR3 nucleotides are TGTGCCAGCAGATTAGGGGGCAGAGCAAATGAAAAACTGTTTTTT. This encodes CASRLGGRANEKLFF. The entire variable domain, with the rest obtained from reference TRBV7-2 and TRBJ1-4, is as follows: GAGVSQSPSNKVTEKGKDVELRCDPISGHTALYWYRQSLGQGLEFLIYFQGNSAPDKSGLPSDRFSAERTGGSVSTLTIQRTQQEDSAVYLCASRLGGRANEKLFFGSGTQLSVL.

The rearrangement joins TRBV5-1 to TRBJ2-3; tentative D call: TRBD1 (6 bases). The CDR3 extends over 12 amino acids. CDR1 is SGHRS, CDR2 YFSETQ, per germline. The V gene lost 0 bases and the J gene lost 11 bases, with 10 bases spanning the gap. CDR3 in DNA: TGCGCCAGCAGCTTGGACAGGGAAGGGCAGTATTTT. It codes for CASSLDREGQYF.